One sample yielded the 24 T cell receptor beta chains listed below, sequenced in a study of PD-1 blockade in classical Hodgkin lymphoma. Generated by immunoSEQ multiplex PCR, the TCRdb table keeps only in-frame clones and is missing some. Of 25,000 to 35,000 clones listed, 94% were seen once; the top ten hold around 2.5%. The time point is: newly diagnosed, previously untreated cHL patient sample. The sample taken for sequencing was peripheral blood mononuclear cells (PBMCs). These receptor sequences come from a human donor with classical Hodgkin lymphoma.

The V gene is TRBV30, the J gene TRBJ2-1, with 10 bases aligning to TRBD2. The junction had 7 bases not matched to a gene; V was cut back by 6 bases and J by 2 bases. The CDR3 has 15 residues. Germline lookup yields CDR1 GTSNPN and CDR2 SVGIG (reference sequence). This CDR3 is CACLSGRATYNEQFF. CDR3 coding DNA: TGTGCCTGTCTAAGCGGGAGGGCAACCTACAATGAGCAGTTCTTC.

This chain uses TRBV14 with TRBJ2-3, with D unresolved. Per germline, CDR1 SGHDN and CDR2 FVKESK. Trimming cost V 0 bases and J 4 bases, with 2 bases left between them. The CDR3 covers 12 residues. The CDR3 protein is CASSQDADTQYF. CDR3 DNA sequence: TGTGCCAGCAGCCAAGACGCAGATACGCAGTATTTT.

The chain links TRBV15 to TRBJ1-1; D not certain. Germline V gene data show CDR1 as LNHNV and CDR2 as YYDKDF (reference sequence). The CDR3 is made up of 15 amino acids. Deletions cut 0 bases from V and 0 bases from J, with 8 bases between. In DNA, the CDR3 is TGTGCCACCAGCAGAGATCCAGGAGTGAACACTGAAGCTTTCTTT. Encoded protein: CATSRDPGVNTEAFF.

This clone showed up just once. V and J are TRBV7-3 and TRBJ2-2; D may be TRBD2 (6 bases). Germline CDR1 and CDR2: SGHTA and FQGTGA. This CDR3 is 17 amino acids long. V gave up 4 bases and J gave up 4 bases, with 19 bases separating them. CDR3 in amino acids: CASSSRGGVGGTGELFF. In DNA, the CDR3 is TGTGCCAGCAGCTCGCGTGGCGGGGTAGGCGGCACCGGGGAGCTGTTTTTT.

The chain employs TRBV2 and TRBJ1-4, with TRBD1 as a possible D gene (5 bases). Germline V CDR1 and CDR2: SNHLY, FYNNEI. The CDR3 runs 18 residues. V was shortened by 6 bases and J by 6 bases, with 26 bases between the two germline ends. CDR3 loop: CASSLRPSSGMGDEKLFF. Written as DNA, the CDR3 is TGTGCCAGCAGCCTCCGGCCCTCGAGTGGAATGGGGGATGAAAAACTGTTTTTT.

The chain joins TRBV9 to TRBJ2-2; TRBD2 matches 11 bases. V was clipped by 4 bases and J by 4 bases; unmatched bases: 3. Germline V CDR1 and CDR2: SGDLS, YYNGEE. The CDR3 is made up of 15 amino acids. The CDR3 loop is CASSILAGGTGELFF. CDR3 sequence (DNA): TGTGCCAGCAGCATCCTAGCGGGGGGCACCGGGGAGCTGTTTTTT.

CDR3 region: CASTKAGTGFTGANVLTF. CDR3 sequence (DNA): TGTGCCAGTACTAAAGCCGGGACAGGGTTTACCGGGGCCAACGTCCTGACTTTC. The chain uses TRBV19 and TRBJ2-6; 9 bases agree with TRBD1. The CDR3 is 18 residues long. J was trimmed by 4 bases and V by 7 bases; bases with no gene match: 14. CDR1 is LNHDA and CDR2 is SQIVND in the germline V gene (reference sequence).

The genes are TRBV5-1 and TRBJ1-4; no clear D gene. This CDR3 comprises 14 residues. CDR1 and CDR2 from the germline V gene are SGHRS and YFSETQ. The V gene lost 2 bases and the J gene lost 0 bases, with 5 bases spanning the gap. The CDR3 DNA reads as TGCGCCAGCAGCTTTGGCCCAACTAATGAAAAACTGTTTTTT. Protein product: CASSFGPTNEKLFF.

The chain has TRBV30 and TRBJ1-5; no firm D call. Trimming cost V 0 bases and J 3 bases, with 12 bases left between them. Germline-derived CDR1 and CDR2 are GTSNPN and SVGIG (reference sequence). This CDR3 has 15 residues. This chain's CDR3 is CAWSVQGFSNQPQHF. As DNA, the CDR3 is TGTGCCTGGAGTGTTCAAGGGTTCTCCAATCAGCCCCAGCATTTT. The full variable domain, with the rest looked up from reference TRBV30 and TRBJ1-5, is SQTIHQWPATLVQPVGSPLSLECTVEGTSNPNLYWYRQAAGRGLQLLFYSVGIGQISSEVPQNLSASRPQDRQFILSSKKLLLSDSGFYLCAWSVQGFSNQPQHFGDGTRLSIL.

This rearrangement joins TRBV18 to TRBJ2-1; 9 nucleotides match TRBD2. This CDR3 region has 15 residues. The V segment lost 2 bases and the J segment 4 bases; nucleotides outside the gene matches: 3. Germline CDR1 and CDR2: KGHSH and LQKENI. The CDR3 DNA is TGTGCCAGCTCACCAATGACTAGCGGTTACAATGAGCAGTTCTTC. This translates into CASSPMTSGYNEQFF.

V usage is TRBV5-5 and J usage is TRBJ1-6; D is unclear. V was cut by 0 bases and J by 1 base, with 11 bases left in between. This CDR3 is built from 17 residues. Germline CDR1 SGHKS, CDR2 YYEKEE (reference sequence). The DNA of the CDR3 is TGTGCCAGCAGCTTGGTCGGGTGGAGGTCCTATAATTCACCCCTCCACTTT. It is translated as CASSLVGWRSYNSPLHF.

This chain connects TRBV5-1 to TRBJ2-1; D not certain. Trimming left V 1 base short and J 8 bases short, with 7 bases between. The germline V gene has CDR1 SGHRS and CDR2 YFSETQ. CDR3 size: 12 residues. The chain's CDR3 is CASSLSGDEQFF. Written as DNA, the CDR3 is TGCGCCAGCAGCTTGAGTGGGGATGAGCAGTTCTTC.

The chain joins TRBV7-2 to TRBJ2-7; tentatively, D is TRBD2 (5 bases). V dropped 0 bases and J dropped 0 bases, with 9 bases sitting between them. The CDR3 has 15 amino acids. Germline-derived CDR1 and CDR2 are SGHTA and FQGNSA. CDR3 loop: CASSLATTTSYEQYF. Here the CDR3 DNA reads TGTGCCAGCAGCTTAGCGACGACTACCTCCTACGAGCAGTACTTC.

A single count supports this clone. J is TRBJ1-2 and V is TRBV25-1, with 12 bases aligning to TRBD1. Germline loops: CDR1 MGHDK, CDR2 SYGVNS. Trimming removed 4 bases from V and 8 bases from J; junction bases left unmatched: 5. CDR3 length: 14 residues. Written as DNA, the CDR3 is TGTGCCAGCAGTGCCGGGACAGGGGGCGGAGGCTACACCTTC. Amino acids: CASSAGTGGGGYTF.

The chain links TRBV4-3 to TRBJ1-6; D ambiguous. Deletions cut 0 bases from V and 7 bases from J, with 10 bases between. The CDR3 extends over 15 amino acids. CDR1 is LGHNA and CDR2 is YSLEER in the germline V gene. The CDR3 is CASSQDRAGNSPLHF. Here the CDR3 DNA reads TGCGCCAGCAGCCAAGATAGGGCGGGCAATTCACCCCTCCACTTT.

The V call is TRBV27, the J call TRBJ1-1; 8 bases match TRBD1. Unmatched junction bases numbered 9, after V lost 6 bases and J lost 3 bases. The CDR3 runs 15 residues. Germline CDR1 is MNHEY and CDR2 is SMNVEV (reference sequence). DNA for the CDR3: TGTGCCAGCAGAAGGGACAGGATAGGGGACACTGAAGCTTTCTTT. Translating gives CASRRDRIGDTEAFF.

The rearrangement links TRBV7-9 to TRBJ2-5, with D possibly TRBD1 on 6 matching bases. The J call may be faulty, since TRBJ2-7 better matches the DNA end. CDR3 length: 15 residues. Germline-derived CDR1 and CDR2 are SEHNR and FQNEAQ (reference sequence). The CDR3 region is CASSLGYLDSYEQYF. In DNA form, the CDR3 reads TGTGCCAGCAGCTTAGGCTACTTGGACAGCTACGAGCAGTACTTC.

The gene calls are TRBV2 and TRBJ2-6; TRBD1 aligns across 8 bases. The length of the CDR3 is 17 residues. Germline V gives CDR1 SNHLY, CDR2 FYNNEI. Trimming at V came to 4 bases and at J to 3 bases, leaving 8 bases not matched to a gene. CDR3: CASSGGRGQSGANVLTF. The CDR3 DNA sequence: TGTGCCAGCAGTGGAGGCAGGGGGCAGAGTGGGGCCAACGTCCTGACTTTC.

V and J are TRBV27 and TRBJ2-7, with 10 bases fitting TRBD2. V lost 7 bases, J lost 9 bases, and 15 bases stayed unmatched. This CDR3 region has 15 residues. Germline V gene data show CDR1 as MNHEY and CDR2 as SMNVEV (reference sequence). The CDR3 DNA sequence: TGTGCCAGCATCGGGCTTGGGAGCGGGAGGGCGGGGCAGTACTTC. As protein: CASIGLGSGRAGQYF.

The rearrangement uses TRBV9 and TRBJ2-4; D possibly corresponds to TRBD2 (6 bases). Per the germline V gene, CDR1 is SGDLS and CDR2 is YYNGEE. V lost 4 bases to trimming and J lost 0 bases, with 17 bases between them. The CDR3 length is 17 residues. CDR3 sequence reads: CASSPIGGFLAKNIQYF. The CDR3 coding sequence is TGTGCCAGCAGCCCAATTGGGGGGTTTTTAGCCAAAAACATTCAGTACTTC.

The rearrangement joins TRBV29-1 to TRBJ1-4; TRBD1 matches 10 bases. CDR3 length: 15 amino acids. The V gene's germline CDR1 is SQVTM and CDR2 ANQGSEA. Trimming cost V 1 base and J 5 bases; bases outside gene matches: 4. CDR3 sequence: CSVEGTGGGNEKLFF. CDR3 coding DNA: TGCAGCGTTGAAGGGACAGGGGGAGGGAATGAAAAACTGTTTTTT.

The chain couples TRBV5-6 to TRBJ2-4; D remains ambiguous. V lost 5 bases and J 7 bases, leaving 16 bases between the germline ends. Germline V CDR1 and CDR2: SGHDT, YYEEEE. The CDR3 has 14 residues. The CDR3 DNA follows: TGTGCCAGCAGTCACTCCACGGCGGAGAACATTCAGTACTTC. This sequence encodes CASSHSTAENIQYF.

The gene calls are TRBV5-5 and TRBJ1-1; 9 bases match TRBD1. After removal of 4 bases from V and 6 bases from J, the junction contained 7 bases not matched to a gene. This CDR3 has 14 residues. Germline CDR1 SGHKS, CDR2 YYEKEE (reference sequence). CDR3 in DNA: TGTGCCAGCAGCCCGGACAGGGGATTTCCTGAAGCTTTCTTT. Protein: CASSPDRGFPEAFF.

The chain recombines TRBV20-1 with TRBJ1-6; tentatively, D is TRBD1 (5 bases). V was pared by 7 bases and J by 9 bases, with 10 bases between. This CDR3 is built from 11 residues. Germline loops: CDR1 DFQATT, CDR2 SNEGSKA (reference sequence). CDR3 loop: CSVQDTSPLHF. In nucleotides, the CDR3 is TGCAGTGTGCAGGACACTTCACCCCTCCACTTT.